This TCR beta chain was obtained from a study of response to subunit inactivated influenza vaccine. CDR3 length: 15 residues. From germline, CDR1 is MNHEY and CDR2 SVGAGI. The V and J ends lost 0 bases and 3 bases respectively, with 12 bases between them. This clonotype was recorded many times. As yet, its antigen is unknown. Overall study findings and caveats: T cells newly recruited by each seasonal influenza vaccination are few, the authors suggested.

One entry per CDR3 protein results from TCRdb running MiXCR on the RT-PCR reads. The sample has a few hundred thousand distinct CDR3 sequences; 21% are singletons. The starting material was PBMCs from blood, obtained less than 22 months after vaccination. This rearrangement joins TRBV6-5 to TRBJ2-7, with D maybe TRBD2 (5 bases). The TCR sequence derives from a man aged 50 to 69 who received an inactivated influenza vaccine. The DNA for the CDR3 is TGTGCCAGCAGTTACTCGAGCCTGGGGAGCTACGAGCAGTACTTC. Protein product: CASSYSSLGSYEQYF.